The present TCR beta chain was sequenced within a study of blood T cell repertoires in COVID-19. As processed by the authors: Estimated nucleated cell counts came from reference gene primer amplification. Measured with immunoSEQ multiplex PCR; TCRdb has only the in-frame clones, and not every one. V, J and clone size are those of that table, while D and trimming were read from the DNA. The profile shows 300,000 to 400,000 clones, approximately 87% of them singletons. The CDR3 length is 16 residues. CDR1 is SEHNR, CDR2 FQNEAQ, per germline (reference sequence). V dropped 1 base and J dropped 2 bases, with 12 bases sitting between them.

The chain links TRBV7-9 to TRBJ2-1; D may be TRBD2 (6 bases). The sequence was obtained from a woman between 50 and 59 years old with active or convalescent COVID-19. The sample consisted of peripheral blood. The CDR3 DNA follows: TGTGCCAGCAGCTTAGGGGGACTTAAGACCTACAATGAGCAGTTCTTC. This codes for CASSLGGLKTYNEQFF.